This section outlines one T cell receptor (beta chain) sequence together with its context. The data stem from a study of T cell changes during pregnancy in multiple sclerosis. The assay was immunoSEQ multiplex PCR, and TCRdb's table has in-frame clones only and misses some. This table has approximately 28,000 clones, roughly nine tenths appearing once. V lost 4 bases to trimming and J lost 0 bases; unmatched junction nucleotides: 6. CDR3 length: 16 residues. Germline V gives CDR1 LNHNV, CDR2 YYDKDF (reference sequence). The TCR sequence derives from a female donor with multiple sclerosis, enrolled in a pregnancy study. This specimen was CD8+ T cells from peripheral blood mononuclear cells, taken in the second trimester of pregnancy. The rearrangement joins TRBV15 to TRBJ2-7; 10 nucleotides align to TRBD1. The CDR3 nucleotides read TGTGCCACCAGCACCAGGGACAGGGGTGTCTCCTACGAGCAGTACTTC. This encodes CATSTRDRGVSYEQYF.